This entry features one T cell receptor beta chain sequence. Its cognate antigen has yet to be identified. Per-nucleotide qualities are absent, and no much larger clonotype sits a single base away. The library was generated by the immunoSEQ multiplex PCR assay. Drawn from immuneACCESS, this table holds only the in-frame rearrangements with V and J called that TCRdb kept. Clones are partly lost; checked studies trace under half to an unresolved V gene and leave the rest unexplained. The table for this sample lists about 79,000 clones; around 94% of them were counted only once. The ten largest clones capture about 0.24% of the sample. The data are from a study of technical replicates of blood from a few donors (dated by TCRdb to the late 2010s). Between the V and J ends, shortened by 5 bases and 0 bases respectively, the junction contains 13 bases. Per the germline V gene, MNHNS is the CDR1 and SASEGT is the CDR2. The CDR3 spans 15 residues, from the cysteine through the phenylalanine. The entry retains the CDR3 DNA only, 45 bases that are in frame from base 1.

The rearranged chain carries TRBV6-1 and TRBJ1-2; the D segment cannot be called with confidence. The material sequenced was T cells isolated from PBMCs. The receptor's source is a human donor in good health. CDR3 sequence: CASSQQPGANYGYTF. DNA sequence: TGTGCCAGCAGTCAACAACCCGGAGCTAACTATGGCTACACCTTC.